Following are 23 T cell receptor beta chains from one sample sequenced in a study of T cells in Graves' hyperthyroidism and ophthalmopathy. Amplification of TCR beta CDR3 regions was performed using RNA transcripts as template. With the HTBI primer set, the TCR CDR3 went through a first round of RT-PCR. Using its own MiXCR run on the multiplex PCR reads, TCRdb lists one record per CDR3 protein. The profile shows roughly 250,000 distinct CDR3 sequences, over 15% of them singletons. Sequencing used blood. These receptor sequences come from a young woman with Graves' ophthalmopathy.

This clonotype has a handful of counts. This chain joins TRBV10-1 and TRBJ2-1; maybe TRBD2 (6 bases). CDR3 length: 17 amino acids. V was cut by 0 bases and J by 0 bases, with 12 bases left in between. Germline CDR1 reads WNHNN; CDR2 reads SYGVQD (reference sequence). The CDR3 loop reads CASSESNLGSSYNEQFF. Written as DNA, the CDR3 is TGCGCCAGCAGTGAGTCGAATCTCGGGAGCTCCTACAATGAGCAGTTCTTC.

This clonotype has a count of ten or more. The chain is built from TRBV5-6 and TRBJ2-7, with TRBD2 matching over 9 bases. Trimming at V came to 6 bases and at J to 0 bases, leaving 4 bases not matched to a gene. There are 14 residues in the CDR3. Germline CDR1 SGHDT, CDR2 YYEEEE. CDR3 coding DNA: TGTGCCAGCATCAAGCGGGGGGACTCCTACGAGCAGTACTTC. Amino acids: CASIKRGDSYEQYF.

This clonotype was counted ten times or more. V usage is TRBV7-2 and J usage is TRBJ2-3; 11 bases align to TRBD2. The CDR3 spans 14 residues. The germline CDR1 and CDR2 sequences are SGHTA and FQGNSA. J lost 2 bases, V lost 8 bases, and 3 bases had no gene match. Here the CDR3 reads CASLAGGFTDTQYF. DNA of the CDR3: TGTGCCAGCCTAGCGGGAGGATTCACAGATACGCAGTATTTT.

The chain is built from TRBV11-2 and TRBJ2-5; 9 bases fit TRBD2. The CDR3 totals 18 residues. The ends lost 2 bases at V and 0 bases at J; junction bases unmatched: 10. Germline V CDR1 and CDR2: SGHAT, FQNNGV. The CDR3 reads CASSLRPRTSDHQETQYF. For the CDR3, the DNA is TGTGCCAGCAGCTTACGCCCCCGGACTAGCGACCACCAAGAGACCCAGTACTTC.

In its sample, this clonotype was seen many times. The rearrangement links TRBV6-2 or TRBV6-3 to TRBJ2-1; D gene uncertain. This CDR3 is 13 amino acids long. Between the trimmed V and J ends, which lost 0 bases and 5 bases, there was a span of 5 bases. The germline V gene encodes CDR1 MNHEY and CDR2 SVGEGT. The CDR3 region has the DNA TGTGCCAGCAGTTACTCCACCCACAATGAGCAGTTCTTC. Its translation is CASSYSTHNEQFF.

On this clonotype: This may stem from a read error, because a much larger clone lies one nucleotide away. This sequence joins TRBV12-3 or TRBV12-4 and TRBJ2-1; tentative D call: TRBD1 (6 bases). The CDR3 spans 14 residues. Between the trimmed V and J ends, which lost 6 bases and 8 bases, there was a span of 17 bases. The CDR3 DNA reads as TGTGCCAGCAGGGGGCTTAGGGGGTTCTATGAGCAGTTCTTC. Its protein product is CASRGLRGFYEQFF.

The chain joins TRBV6-1 to TRBJ2-1; D may be TRBD2 (6 bases). The V gene lost 6 bases and the J gene lost 2 bases, with 14 bases spanning the gap. Germline V lookup: CDR1 MNHNS, CDR2 SASEGT. CDR3 length: 15 amino acids. In DNA, the CDR3 is TGTGCCAGCAGCCTGGGGGGTAGGGCCTACAATGAGCAGTTCTTC. This encodes CASSLGGRAYNEQFF.

This clonotype has at least ten counts. The J gene is TRBJ1-2, the V gene TRBV6-1; 9 positions match TRBD1. After removal of 8 bases from V and 4 bases from J, the junction contained 14 bases not matched to a gene. Germline loops: CDR1 MNHNS, CDR2 SASEGT. The CDR3 has 16 amino acids. The CDR3 region has the DNA TGTGCCAGCCACCCAGGTCGGGGACAGGGAATCTATGGCTACACCTTC. Translation: CASHPGRGQGIYGYTF.

This clonotype was seen ten or more times. This chain connects TRBV6-5 to TRBJ2-3; D not certain. Germline CDR1 reads MNHEY; CDR2 reads SVGAGI. Trimming cost V 0 bases and J 4 bases, with 8 bases left between them. The CDR3 has 14 amino acids. CDR3 sequence (DNA): TGTGCCAGCAGTTACTCGAGAACCTCAGATACGCAGTATTTT. Protein product: CASSYSRTSDTQYF.

This clonotype has a handful of counts. The chain carries TRBV25-1 and TRBJ2-7; no definite D call. CDR3 length: 11 amino acids. Germline V lookup: CDR1 MGHDK, CDR2 SYGVNS. V was clipped by 8 bases and J by 7 bases, with 12 bases between them. The DNA for the CDR3 is TGTGCCAGCCACGGGTTCGGTGAGCAGTACTTC. Its translation is CASHGFGEQYF.

This clonotype was seen at least ten times. The chain has TRBV30 and TRBJ1-2; 9 bases map to TRBD1. Germline-derived CDR1 and CDR2 are GTSNPN and SVGIG (reference sequence). The ends lost 4 bases at V and 4 bases at J; junction bases unmatched: 16. The CDR3 extends over 17 amino acids. The CDR3 sequence is CAWTSYRGRLSVYGYTF. The DNA of the CDR3 is TGTGCCTGGACTTCGTACAGGGGGCGTTTAAGCGTCTATGGCTACACCTTC.

This clonotype was seen many times. The V call is TRBV20-1, the J call TRBJ2-7; 14 bases align to TRBD2. J gave up 4 bases and V 6 bases, and 5 bases lay outside the gene matches. Germline values: CDR1 DFQATT, CDR2 SNEGSKA (reference sequence). CDR3 length: 14 amino acids. The CDR3: CSAFGTSGSYEQYF. DNA for the CDR3: TGCAGTGCCTTCGGGACTAGCGGGAGTTACGAGCAGTACTTC.

V usage is TRBV7-9 and J usage is TRBJ2-2; 9 positions match TRBD2. J was trimmed by 7 bases and V by 5 bases; bases with no gene match: 8. Germline CDR1 SEHNR, CDR2 FQNEAQ (reference sequence). The CDR3 runs to 15 residues. The CDR3 protein is CASSLSAGGLGELFF. CDR3 coding DNA: TGTGCCAGCAGCCTCTCGGCGGGGGGGCTCGGGGAGCTGTTTTTT.

This clonotype was counted ten times or more. This chain connects TRBV6-1 to TRBJ1-4; D is unclear. Trimming stripped 1 base from V and 6 bases from J, with 6 bases between. Germline V gene sequence: CDR1 MNHNS, CDR2 SASEGT. There are 13 residues in the CDR3. The DNA for the CDR3 is TGTGCCAGCAGTGAAGTGTCCGATGAAAAACTGTTTTTT. It yields the protein CASSEVSDEKLFF.

This clonotype was counted at least ten times. The rearrangement uses TRBV20-1 and TRBJ1-5; no reliable D call. V lost 3 bases and J lost 7, with 10 bases in between. Germline CDR1 and CDR2: DFQATT and SNEGSKA (reference sequence). The CDR3 is 12 amino acids. CDR3 sequence (DNA): TGCAGTGCTAGGTTGTGGAACCAGCCCCAGCATTTT. It yields the protein CSARLWNQPQHF.

This clonotype was recorded at least ten times. The rearrangement links TRBV9 to TRBJ2-5; D is perhaps TRBD2 (7 bases). This CDR3 spans 14 amino acids. The V end lost 3 bases, the J end lost 7 bases, and 16 bases lay between the germline ends. Germline CDR1 reads SGDLS; CDR2 reads YYNGEE. The CDR3 reads CASSAGGGRVTQYF. CDR3 coding DNA: TGTGCCAGCAGCGCTGGGGGGGGGCGAGTGACCCAGTACTTC.

This clonotype has a count of ten or more. The V call is TRBV2, the J call TRBJ2-6; 7 nucleotides match TRBD1. Trimming cost V 5 bases and J 3 bases; bases outside gene matches: 10. From germline, CDR1 is SNHLY and CDR2 FYNNEI. The CDR3 sequence is 17 residues long. The CDR3 reads CASSLTGPWSGANVLTF. The CDR3 region has the DNA TGTGCCAGCAGTTTGACAGGGCCCTGGAGTGGGGCCAACGTCCTGACTTTC.

In its sample, this clonotype was seen many times. The chain combines TRBV30 with TRBJ1-6, with D perhaps TRBD1 (5 bases). V lost 2 bases to trimming and J lost 7 bases, with 9 bases between them. The CDR3 length is 13 residues. The V gene's germline CDR1 is GTSNPN and CDR2 SVGIG (reference sequence). CDR3 DNA sequence: TGTGCCTGGAGTCGAGAGGGGAATTCACCCCTCCACTTT. Amino acids: CAWSREGNSPLHF.

This sequence joins TRBV7-6 and TRBJ1-3; D unclear. The CDR3 extends over 17 amino acids. Trimming took 0 bases from V and 1 from J, leaving 13 bases between them. Germline loops: CDR1 SGHVS, CDR2 FNYEAQ. The CDR3 DNA reads as TGTGCCAGCAGCTTAGCGCCTCTTTCGGGATCTGGAAACACCATATATTTT. Translated: CASSLAPLSGSGNTIYF.

In its sample, this clonotype was seen many times. The V call is TRBV9, the J call TRBJ2-2; D is undetermined. The CDR3 length is 14 residues. Per germline, CDR1 SGDLS and CDR2 YYNGEE. V lost 0 bases, J lost 6 bases, and 9 bases lay in between. The CDR3 coding sequence is TGTGCCAGCAGCGTAGATGGGGTGTCCGGGGAGCTGTTTTTT. Translating gives CASSVDGVSGELFF.

This clonotype was recorded at least ten times. The chain combines TRBV5-1 with TRBJ1-1; 7 nucleotides agree with TRBD1. V shed 5 bases, J shed 0 bases, and the junction held 7 bases outside the gene matches. This CDR3 is built from 15 residues. Germline V gene lookup returns CDR1 SGHRS and CDR2 YFSETQ. The CDR3 coding sequence is TGCGCCAGCAGTACCGGGACAGCCATGAACACTGAAGCTTTCTTT. Protein sequence: CASSTGTAMNTEAFF. Using reference TRBV5-1 and TRBJ1-1 for the parts outside the CDR3, the full variable domain is KAGVTQTPRYLIKTRGQQVTLSCSPISGHRSVSWYQQTPGQGLQFLFEYFSETQRNKGNFPGRFSGRQFSNSRSEMNVSTLELGDSALYLCASSTGTAMNTEAFFGQGTRLTVV.

A word on this clonotype: This may arise from a read error, as a much more abundant clone is one base away. This chain joins TRBV6-1 and TRBJ2-7; a possible D gene is TRBD1 (6 bases). Trimming stripped 6 bases from V and 0 bases from J, with 12 bases between. Germline lookup yields CDR1 MNHNS and CDR2 SASEGT. The CDR3 has 14 amino acids. The CDR3 sequence: CASRGHGTSYEQYF. CDR3 sequence (DNA): TGTGCCAGCAGGGGACATGGAACCTCCTACGAGCAGTACTTC.

This clonotype was seen a handful of times. The chain recombines TRBV27 with TRBJ2-7, with a possible D match to TRBD1 (5 bases). This CDR3 region has 12 residues. CDR1 MNHEY and CDR2 SMNVEV come from the germline V gene (reference sequence). V lost 2 bases and J lost 6, with 8 bases in between. DNA for the CDR3: TGTGCCAGCAGTTTAATTACAGGCGAGCAGTACTTC. Residues: CASSLITGEQYF.